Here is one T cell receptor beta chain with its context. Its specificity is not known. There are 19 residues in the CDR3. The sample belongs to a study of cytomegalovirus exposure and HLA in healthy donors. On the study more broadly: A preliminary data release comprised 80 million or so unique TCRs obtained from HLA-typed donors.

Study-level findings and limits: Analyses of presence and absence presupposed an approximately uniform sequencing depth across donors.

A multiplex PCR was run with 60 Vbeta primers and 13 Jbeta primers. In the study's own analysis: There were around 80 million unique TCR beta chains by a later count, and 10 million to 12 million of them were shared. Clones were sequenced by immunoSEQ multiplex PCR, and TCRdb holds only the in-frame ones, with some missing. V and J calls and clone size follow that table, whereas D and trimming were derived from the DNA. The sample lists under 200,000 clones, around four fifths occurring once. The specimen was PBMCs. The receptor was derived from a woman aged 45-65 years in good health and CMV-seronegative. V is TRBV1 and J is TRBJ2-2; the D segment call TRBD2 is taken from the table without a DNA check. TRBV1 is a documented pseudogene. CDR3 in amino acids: CTSSPGTSGEPPNTGELFF. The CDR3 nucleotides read TGCACCAGCAGCCCCGGGACTAGCGGGGAGCCTCCGAACACCGGGGAGCTGTTTTTT.